This T cell receptor (beta chain) was sequenced in a study of shared clonotypes between healthy human individuals. Generated by immunoSEQ multiplex PCR, the TCRdb table keeps only in-frame clones and is missing some. Of 1.5 million to 1.9 million clones in the sample, nearly 99% were seen once. It was into CD45RA+ naive and CD45RA-negative memory subsets that the CD4+ cells were split. There are 14 residues in the CDR3. J was trimmed by 11 bases and V by 3 bases; bases with no gene match: 10. Germline lookup yields CDR1 SGHDT and CDR2 YYEEEE. The sequencing sample was made of naive CD4+ T cells sorted from blood. Subset noted: CD45RA+ positively selected. The chain uses TRBV5-6 and TRBJ1-4, with 7 bases identical to TRBD1. The origin of this receptor is a man aged 25 to 40 in good health. CDR3 loop: CASSSDPTGEKLFF. The CDR3, as DNA: TGTGCCAGCAGCTCCGACCCTACAGGGGAGAAACTGTTTTTT.